This T cell receptor (beta chain) was obtained from a study of cytomegalovirus exposure and HLA in healthy donors. Study conclusions and caveats: An Asian-associated ancestry cluster reportedly showed fewer N-insertions than the roughly 670-donor mean in a later analysis.

Losses at the gene ends were 6 bases for V and 1 base for J; bases not matched to a gene: 13. The germline V gene has CDR1 MGHDK and CDR2 SYGVNS. CDR3 length: 18 amino acids. On this clone itself: As yet, its antigen is unknown.

The PCR had 60 Vbeta and 13 Jbeta primers. Generated by immunoSEQ multiplex PCR, the TCRdb table keeps only in-frame clones and is missing some. Counted here are about 160,000 clones, roughly four fifths occurring once; the ten biggest clones make up more than 7%. V is TRBV25-1 and J is TRBJ2-3; 10 bases agree with TRBD2. The sequence came from a male donor in good health and CMV-seropositive. The sequenced material came from PBMCs. The CDR3 sequence: CASRRVASGRQGTDTQYF. The CDR3 DNA sequence: TGTGCCAGCAGGAGAGTAGCTAGCGGGAGACAGGGCACAGATACGCAGTATTTT. Drawing the rest from reference TRBV25-1 and TRBJ2-3, the complete variable domain is EADIYQTPRYLVIGTGKKITLECSQTMGHDKMYWYQQDPGMELHLIHYSYGVNSTEKGDLSSESTVSRIRTEHFPLTLESARPSHTSQYLCASRRVASGRQGTDTQYFGPGTRLTVL.